This T cell receptor beta chain is drawn from a study of blood T cell repertoires in COVID-19. Germline V gene lookup returns CDR1 SGHRS and CDR2 YFSETQ. J gave up 2 bases and V 5 bases, and 6 bases lay outside the gene matches. The CDR3 is made up of 15 amino acids. Living in 24 US areas, the participants were between roughly 18 and 90 years of age. TCRdb's copy holds only in-frame clones and misses some; the assay was immunoSEQ multiplex PCR. The top ten clones hold 4.1% of a sample with around 250,000 clones, about 86% of them seen once. This sequence originates from a man aged 30 to 39 with acute COVID-19. The sample was PBMCs or T cells enriched from blood (not recorded which). V usage is TRBV5-1 and J usage is TRBJ2-2; 7 nucleotides line up with TRBD1. The CDR3: CASRGDRQNTGELFF. For the CDR3, the DNA is TGCGCCAGCAGAGGGGACAGACAAAACACCGGGGAGCTGTTTTTT.